This T cell receptor (beta chain) appears in the sequencing data of a study of graft-versus-host responses after intestinal transplantation. Study overall: All of the recipients had induction that used anti-thymocyte globulin, then tacrolimus and steroids for about 3 years.

V shed 6 bases and J shed 4 bases, with 18 bases lying between them. Germline-derived CDR1 and CDR2 are LNHDA and SQIVND (reference sequence). The CDR3 covers 15 residues. Sequencing used immunoSEQ multiplex PCR; TCRdb keeps in-frame clones, though not all of them. The table lists tens of thousands of clones, roughly 96% of them singletons. With regard to this clone: Antigen unknown.

The sequence was collected from a human donor who was the organ donor for an intestinal transplant. Sequences were derived from unstimulated CD8+ T cells sorted from spleen or lymph node cells, sampled before transplant. The gene calls are TRBV19 and TRBJ1-2; D is possibly TRBD1 (5 bases). In nucleotides, the CDR3 is TGTGCCAGTAGGGGTATCCAGGGAGGAACCTATGGCTACACCTTC. This gives the protein CASRGIQGGTYGYTF.